This is a list of T cell receptor beta chains from one sample in a study of beta chain features in type 1 diabetes. Clones were sequenced by immunoSEQ multiplex PCR, and TCRdb holds only the in-frame ones, with some missing. The repertoire consists of 250,000 or so clones, with about 71% occurring once and the leading ten covering 0.053%. The sample comprised naive CD4+ T cells from blood. These receptors originate from a man younger than 45 in good health. The CDR3 runs from the conserved cysteine through the conserved F or W. A D gene is named only where the DNA matches it firmly. Clone sizes are given selectively: once, few, many, or a class where the clone is expanded.

J gene | V gene | D gene | clone size | CDR3 DNA | CDR3 protein
TRBJ2-7 | TRBV29-1 | TRBD2 | - | TGCAGCGTTAGAGGGAGGGCCACCTACGAGCAGTACTTC | CSVRGRATYEQYF
TRBJ2-7 | TRBV27 | - | - | TGTGCCAGCAGCCCGCGGCAGGGTAACTACGAGCAGTACTTC | CASSPRQGNYEQYF
TRBJ1-3 | TRBV29-1 | - | - | TGCAGCGTTGGGCTTGGAAACACCATATATTTT | CSVGLGNTIYF
TRBJ2-5 | TRBV4-3 | TRBD1 | - | TGCGCCAGCAGCCAGGACAGGTTAGAGACCCAGTACTTC | CASSQDRLETQYF
TRBJ1-1 | TRBV29-1 | - | few | TGCAGCGGAGGATCCGACACTGAAGCTTTCTTT | CSGGSDTEAFF
TRBJ2-5 | TRBV28 | - | - | TGTGCCAGCAGTCCCAGGGACATCCAAGAGACCCAGTACTTC | CASSPRDIQETQYF
TRBJ2-5 | TRBV30 | - | - | TGTGCCTGGTCGGAGGGGGCTCTGGAGACCCAGTACTTC | CAWSEGALETQYF
TRBJ1-2 | TRBV30 | - | - | TGTGCCTGGAGGTGGCAAGGGGACTATGGCTACACCTTC | CAWRWQGDYGYTF
TRBJ2-3 | TRBV7-2 | - | - | TGTGCCAGCAGCTTAGTAAAGTTCCCAGATACGCAGTATTTT | CASSLVKFPDTQYF
TRBJ2-1 | TRBV30 | TRBD2 | - | TGTGCCTGGAGCCCGGGACTAGCGGTCAATGAGCAGTTCTTC | CAWSPGLAVNEQFF
TRBJ2-7 | TRBV9 | - | once | TGTGCCAGCAGCGTTTCAGGCTACGAGCAGTACTTC | CASSVSGYEQYF
TRBJ2-7 | TRBV29-1 | TRBD1 | - | TGCAGCGTGGGGAGACAGGGCTACGAGCAGTACTTC | CSVGRQGYEQYF
TRBJ2-1 | TRBV29-1 | - | few | TGCAGCGTTGTCCTTGCCGGAGCCTACAATGAGCAGTTCTTC | CSVVLAGAYNEQFF
TRBJ2-5 | TRBV30 | - | - | TGTGCCTGGAGTCTCGAAGGCCTAAAGACCCAGTACTTC | CAWSLEGLKTQYF
TRBJ2-3 | TRBV4-3 | - | - | TGCGCCAGCAGCCAGGGTCTCGAAGGCCGGACAGATACGCAGTATTTT | CASSQGLEGRTDTQYF
TRBJ1-1 | TRBV28 | - | - | TGTGCCAGCAGTTTCGGACAGATGAACACTGAAGCTTTCTTT | CASSFGQMNTEAFF
TRBJ1-6 | TRBV2 | - | - | TGTGCCAGCAGTGAAGTGGGCCAAACCCCCCTCCACTTT | CASSEVGQTPLHF
TRBJ2-3 | TRBV29-1 | - | - | TGCAGCGTTCGGGGGGCGCTCACAGATACGCAGTATTTT | CSVRGALTDTQYF
TRBJ1-5 | TRBV29-1 | - | - | TGCAGCGTTGGGGATCAGCCCCAGCATTTT | CSVGDQPQHF
TRBJ1-1 | TRBV29-1 | - | once | TGCAGCGCAGTACTGATACTGAACACTGAAGCTTTCTTT | CSAVLILNTEAFF
TRBJ2-2 | TRBV18 | - | - | TGTGCCAGCTCACCGAACACCGGGGAGCTGTTTTTT | CASSPNTGELFF
TRBJ2-7 | TRBV10-3 | - | few | TGTGCCATCACAGAGGGCGGCTACGAGCAGTACTTC | CAITEGGYEQYF
TRBJ2-7 | TRBV7-2 | - | - | TGTGCCAGCAGCTTAGAGGTCAGTTACGAGCAGTACTTC | CASSLEVSYEQYF
TRBJ2-1 | TRBV20-1 | - | few | TGCAGTTACACGGGGTCCAATGAGCAGTTCTTC | CSYTGSNEQFF
TRBJ2-1 | TRBV4-1 | TRBD1 | - | TGCGCCAGCAGCCAAGATGGGACAGGGGGTAGCAATGAGCAGTTCTTC | CASSQDGTGGSNEQFF
TRBJ1-5 | TRBV7-2 | TRBD1 | - | TGTGCCAGCAGTTCACAGGGGGTAGAGGATCAGCCCCAGCATTTT | CASSSQGVEDQPQHF
TRBJ2-5 | TRBV29-1 | TRBD2 | few | TGCAGCGTTCTCGCGGGAGAGGAGACCCAGTACTTC | CSVLAGEETQYF
TRBJ2-3 | TRBV4-2 | TRBD2 | few | TGTGCCAGCAGCGAGCGGGGGGCGAGAGCTAGCACAGATACGCAGTATTTT | CASSERGARASTDTQYF
TRBJ2-4 | TRBV30 | - | - | TGTGCCTGGAGCGGAGGAGGGGCCAAAAACATTCAGTACTTC | CAWSGGGAKNIQYF
TRBJ2-1 | TRBV5-1 | - | - | TGCGCCAGCAGCCGGATGTCAGGGGAATACAATGAGCAGTTCTTC | CASSRMSGEYNEQFF
TRBJ2-2 | TRBV7-2 | - | - | TGTGCCAGCAAACCCGGGGACTCACTCACCGGGGAGCTGTTTTTT | CASKPGDSLTGELFF
TRBJ2-6 | TRBV30 | TRBD1 | - | TGTGCCTGGAGGCGGGGGACAGGGCACTCTGGGGCCAACGTCCTGACTTTC | CAWRRGTGHSGANVLTF
TRBJ2-1 | TRBV5-1 | TRBD2 | - | TGCGCCAGCAGCTCGGGGGGAGCCTACAATGAGCAGTTCTTC | CASSSGGAYNEQFF
TRBJ2-5 | TRBV9 | - | - | TGTGCCAGCAGCGTAGACGGAGAGACCCAGTACTTC | CASSVDGETQYF
TRBJ1-2 | TRBV7-9 | - | - | TGTGCCAGCAGCCCCCGGGTTGGCTATGGCTACACCTTC | CASSPRVGYGYTF